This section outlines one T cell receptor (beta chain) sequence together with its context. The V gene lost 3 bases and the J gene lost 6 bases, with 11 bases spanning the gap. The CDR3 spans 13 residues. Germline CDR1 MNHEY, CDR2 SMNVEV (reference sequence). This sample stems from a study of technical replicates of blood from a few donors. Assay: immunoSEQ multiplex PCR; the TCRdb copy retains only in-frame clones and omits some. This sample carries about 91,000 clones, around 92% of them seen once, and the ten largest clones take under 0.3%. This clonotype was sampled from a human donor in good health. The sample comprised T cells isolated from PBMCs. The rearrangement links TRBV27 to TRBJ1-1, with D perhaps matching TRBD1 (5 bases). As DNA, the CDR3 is TGTGCCAGCAGTTTCGGGACTCTGTCTGAAGCTTTCTTT. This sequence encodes CASSFGTLSEAFF.